The 30 T cell receptor beta chains given below trace back to one sample, sequenced in a study of T-cell memory formation after mild COVID-19. TCRdb independently ran MiXCR on the 5' RACE reads; one entry per CDR3 protein. Of roughly 370,000 distinct CDR3 sequences listed, approximately 16% were seen once; the top ten hold roughly 21%. Sequenced material: PBMCs or a T cell subset sorted from them (not recorded which). The receptors derive from a man younger than 35 who had mild COVID-19 (a few samples of this study predate the infection). Cell type and time point are not known.

The J gene is TRBJ1-1, the V gene TRBV5-1; no clear D gene. This CDR3 is built from 13 residues. V was pared by 3 bases and J by 10 bases, with 16 bases between. Germline V gives CDR1 SGHRS, CDR2 YFSETQ. CDR3 region: CASSYEQTRAAFF. The CDR3 DNA reads as TGCGCCAGCAGCTACGAACAGACCAGAGCAGCTTTCTTT. Complete variable domain (other parts from reference TRBV5-1 and TRBJ1-1): KAGVTQTPRYLIKTRGQQVTLSCSPISGHRSVSWYQQTPGQGLQFLFEYFSETQRNKGNFPGRFSGRQFSNSRSEMNVSTLELGDSALYLCASSYEQTRAAFFGQGTRLTVV.

This clonotype has more than one count but fewer than ten. The CDR3 nucleotides read TGTGCCAGCAAGCCCGAGGGGGCGCTCAATGAGCAGTTCTTC. It specifies CASKPEGALNEQFF. This chain connects TRBV12-3 or TRBV12-4 to TRBJ2-1; 7 positions agree with TRBD1. J gave up 6 bases and V 7 bases, and 9 bases lay outside the gene matches. The CDR3 runs to 14 residues.

This clonotype has a handful of counts. This chain joins TRBV24-1 and TRBJ2-5; D might be TRBD2 (6 bases). Germline V CDR1 and CDR2: KGHDR, SFDVKD. V was trimmed by 3 bases and J by 1 base, leaving 8 bases between them. The CDR3 contains 14 residues. CDR3 in DNA: TGTGCCACCAGTGATGGCGGGACCCAAGAGACCCAGTACTTC. Translated, it gives CATSDGGTQETQYF.

This clonotype was recorded a few times. The DNA of the CDR3 is TGTGCCAGCAGTCGCAACCGGTTTATCAAGGGCACAGATACGCAGTATTTT. Translating it yields CASSRNRFIKGTDTQYF. This chain joins TRBV12-3 or TRBV12-4 and TRBJ2-3; D not certain. Trimming cost V 5 bases and J 1 base, with 19 bases left between them. The CDR3 consists of 17 residues.

This clonotype was counted between two and nine times. Here the CDR3 DNA reads TGTGCCAGCAGCGTAAGGGGTGTGGGAGATACGCAGTATTTT. Translating gives CASSVRGVGDTQYF. The chain carries TRBV7-2 and TRBJ2-3; tentative D call: TRBD1 (5 bases). V lost 5 bases and J lost 5, with 14 bases in between. The length of the CDR3 is 14 residues. Per the germline V gene, CDR1 is SGHTA and CDR2 is FQGNSA. Full variable domain (rest looked up from reference TRBV7-2 and TRBJ2-3): GAGVSQSPSNKVTEKGKDVELRCDPISGHTALYWYRQSLGQGLEFLIYFQGNSAPDKSGLPSDRFSAERTGGSVSTLTIQRTQQEDSAVYLCASSVRGVGDTQYFGPGTRLTVL.

The CDR3 loop is CASRADRAYEQYV. The CDR3 DNA sequence: TGTGCCAGCAGAGCCGACAGAGCCTACGAGCAGTACGTC. This chain links TRBV6-2 or TRBV6-3 with TRBJ2-7; D may be TRBD1 (5 bases). The V gene's germline CDR1 is MNHEY and CDR2 SVGEGT. There are 13 residues in the CDR3. Trimming took 6 bases from V and 2 from J, leaving 11 bases between them.

This clonotype showed up just a few times. In DNA, the CDR3 is TGTGCCAGCTCCCGGGGGGGGACAGGGTCCAATGAGCAGTTCTTC. Encoded protein: CASSRGGTGSNEQFF. The V and J genes are TRBV28 and TRBJ2-1; possibly TRBD1 for D (9 bases). The CDR3 totals 15 residues. V shed 8 bases and J shed 6 bases, with 20 bases lying between them. From germline, CDR1 is MDHEN and CDR2 SYDVKM.

J is TRBJ2-7 and V is TRBV5-1; D perhaps matches TRBD1 (6 bases). The CDR3 is 13 residues long. The germline V and J ends were trimmed by 4 bases and 4 bases, with 12 bases remaining between them. CDR1 and CDR2 from the germline V gene are SGHRS and YFSETQ. The CDR3, as DNA: TGCGCCAGCAGCCACGCAGGGGTTTACGAGCAGTACTTC. Protein: CASSHAGVYEQYF.

V usage is TRBV5-6 and J usage is TRBJ1-5; D is unresolved. Germline V gene sequence: CDR1 SGHDT, CDR2 YYEEEE. CDR3 length: 15 residues. With 0 bases removed from V and 4 bases from J, the gap between germline ends came to 11 bases. CDR3 bases: TGTGCCAGCAGCTTGGGGGCAGCGTCGAATCAGCCCCAGCATTTT. Translation: CASSLGAASNQPQHF.

This clonotype was seen a few times. The chain joins TRBV28 to TRBJ2-7; D may be TRBD1 (6 bases). V lost 6 bases to trimming and J lost 0 bases, with 12 bases between them. Germline loops: CDR1 MDHEN, CDR2 SYDVKM. There are 14 residues in the CDR3. CDR3: CASSPAGASYEQYV. The CDR3 DNA follows: TGTGCCAGCAGCCCCGCAGGGGCCTCCTACGAGCAGTACGTC.

In this sample, this clonotype turned up a few times. This chain joins TRBV4-3 and TRBJ2-2; TRBD1 agrees at 9 bases. CDR3 size: 18 residues. The J segment lost 4 bases and the V segment lost 0 bases, leaving 9 bases of the junction unmatched. Germline V gene data show CDR1 as LGHNA and CDR2 as YSLEER. DNA of the CDR3: TGCGCCAGCAGCCAAGATGTGCTGGACAGGGGAAGCACCGGGGAGCTGTTTTTT. This encodes CASSQDVLDRGSTGELFF.

V is TRBV7-3 and J is TRBJ2-5; D not certain. This CDR3 comprises 14 residues. The germline V gene has CDR1 SGHTA and CDR2 FQGTGA. V lost 1 base and J 2 bases, leaving 8 bases between the germline ends. DNA of the CDR3: TGTGCCAGCAGCTTAAACACTATACAAGAGACCCAGTACTTC. Encoded protein: CASSLNTIQETQYF.

The V call is TRBV10-3, the J call TRBJ2-5, with 8 bases identical to TRBD2. Germline CDR1 reads ENHRY; CDR2 reads SYGVKD. V lost 3 bases, J lost 4 bases, and 7 bases stayed unmatched. This CDR3 is built from 15 residues. The CDR3 sequence is CAISDPRGGGETQYF. The CDR3 DNA reads TGTGCCATCAGTGACCCCCGGGGGGGGGGAGAGACCCAGTACTTC.

A few counts support this clonotype. The V gene is TRBV7-3, the J gene TRBJ2-2, with TRBD1 matching 7 bases. Germline CDR1 SGHTA, CDR2 FQGTGA. The trim removed 5 bases at V and 2 bases at J, leaving 8 bases unmatched. This CDR3 comprises 16 residues. In nucleotides, the CDR3 is TGTGCCAGCAGCCTCGGACAGGTCTCTAACACCGGGGAGCTGTTTTTT. It specifies CASSLGQVSNTGELFF.

The J gene is TRBJ2-1, the V gene TRBV10-1; D may be TRBD1 (6 bases). Between the trimmed V and J ends, which lost 5 bases and 2 bases, there was a span of 16 bases. CDR1 and CDR2 from the germline V gene are WNHNN and SYGVQD (reference sequence). This CDR3 has 16 amino acids. The CDR3 DNA reads TGCGCCAGCAGTCTCGCTTTGGACAGACCCTACAATGAGCAGTTCTTC. This encodes CASSLALDRPYNEQFF.

The rearrangement links TRBV7-2 to TRBJ2-4, with 8 bases lining up with TRBD1. Germline CDR1 reads SGHTA; CDR2 reads FQGNSA. The J segment lost 8 bases and the V segment lost 5 bases, leaving 11 bases of the junction unmatched. The length of the CDR3 is 15 residues. The CDR3 DNA sequence: TGTGCCAGCAGCCGAATTGGACAGGGAGTAGACATTCAGTACTTC. Translation: CASSRIGQGVDIQYF.

V gene TRBV10-3 combines with J gene TRBJ2-7; D unclear. This CDR3 is 12 amino acids long. Trimming took 3 bases from V and 3 from J, leaving 6 bases between them. CDR1 is ENHRY and CDR2 is SYGVKD in the germline V gene. The CDR3 protein is CAISDLVYEQYF. For the CDR3, the DNA is TGTGCCATCAGTGACCTCGTCTACGAGCAGTACTTC.

The rearrangement uses TRBV5-1 and TRBJ2-1, with 9 bases fitting TRBD2. The junction had 12 bases not matched to a gene; V was cut back by 3 bases and J by 2 bases. Germline CDR1 is SGHRS and CDR2 is YFSETQ. The CDR3 spans 18 residues. The CDR3 DNA reads as TGCGCCAGCAGCTCCCGTGGAGGTGCTAGCGGGACCTACAATGAGCAGTTCTTC. As protein: CASSSRGGASGTYNEQFF.

The chain employs TRBV19 and TRBJ2-3, with D unresolved. The germline V and J ends were trimmed by 6 bases and 1 base, with 14 bases remaining between them. The CDR3 is made up of 15 amino acids. Germline V gene data show CDR1 as LNHDA and CDR2 as SQIVND (reference sequence). The chain's CDR3 is CASSPASWGTDTQYF. The CDR3 DNA is TGTGCCAGTAGCCCCGCCAGCTGGGGCACAGATACGCAGTATTTT.

This chain joins TRBV29-1 and TRBJ2-5; possible D gene TRBD1, 5 bases. Trimming took off 5 bases at V and 5 bases at J, with 18 bases between the two ends. This CDR3 has 14 amino acids. From germline, CDR1 is SQVTM and CDR2 ANQGSEA. CDR3: CSVPPLQGRETQYF. CDR3 DNA: TGCAGCGTTCCTCCCCTTCAGGGTAGGGAGACCCAGTACTTC.

This clonotype was detected only a few times. The rearrangement joins TRBV5-6 to TRBJ1-2; 9 bases align to TRBD1. The CDR3 has 17 residues. The germline V gene encodes CDR1 SGHDT and CDR2 YYEEEE. The trim removed 4 bases at V and 3 bases at J, leaving 13 bases unmatched. The CDR3 sequence is CASSRNPGQGKYYGYTF. DNA for the CDR3: TGTGCCAGCAGCCGGAACCCGGGACAGGGCAAGTACTATGGCTACACCTTC.

This clonotype turned up a few times. V and J are TRBV7-3 and TRBJ2-2; D is tentatively TRBD1 or TRBD2 (5 bases each). The V and J ends lost 5 bases and 5 bases respectively, with 12 bases between them. This CDR3 comprises 14 residues. Germline assignment: CDR1 SGHTA and CDR2 FQGTGA. In DNA, the CDR3 is TGTGCCAGCAGCCCCCCCGGGGCAACCGGGGAGCTGTTTTTT. It specifies CASSPPGATGELFF.

The chain couples TRBV5-1 to TRBJ2-4; D might be TRBD1 or TRBD2, each matching 5 bases. V lost 3 bases and J 7 bases, leaving 23 bases between the germline ends. The CDR3 spans 17 residues. Germline values: CDR1 SGHRS, CDR2 YFSETQ. CDR3 coding DNA: TGCGCCAGCAGCTGGGACGTCCTGATTTACAGGCGGAACATTCAGTACTTC. Its translation is CASSWDVLIYRRNIQYF.

At least ten counts were recorded for this clonotype. The gene calls are TRBV13 and TRBJ1-6; D remains unclear. The length of the CDR3 is 15 residues. The V and J ends lost 6 bases and 0 bases respectively, with 9 bases between them. Germline CDR1 and CDR2: PRHDT and FYEKMQ (reference sequence). This CDR3 reads CASRTGSSYNSPLHF. CDR3 DNA: TGTGCCAGCAGAACGGGAAGCTCCTATAATTCACCCCTCCACTTT.

This clonotype was observed a few times. The chain is built from TRBV13 and TRBJ1-1; the D is unclear. This CDR3 region has 13 residues. Germline loops: CDR1 PRHDT, CDR2 FYEKMQ (reference sequence). Trimming took off 4 bases at V and 10 bases at J, with 16 bases between the two ends. The CDR3 here is CASSSDTRRGAFF. The CDR3 DNA reads TGTGCCAGCAGCTCAGACACCCGCCGGGGAGCTTTCTTT.

This chain links TRBV10-3 with TRBJ2-3, with TRBD2 matching 8 bases. V lost 5 bases, J lost 1 base, and 11 bases stayed unmatched. Germline-derived CDR1 and CDR2 are ENHRY and SYGVKD. The CDR3 totals 17 residues. DNA for the CDR3: TGTGCCATCAGTCCCCGGGGGGGGGTGGCAGGCACAGATACGCAGTATTTT. This translates into CAISPRGGVAGTDTQYF.

The chain has TRBV5-5 and TRBJ2-2; perhaps TRBD2 as D (7 bases). Germline V CDR1 and CDR2: SGHKS, YYEKEE (reference sequence). Trimming pared 7 bases from V and 3 bases from J, leaving 19 bases between. The CDR3 contains 16 residues. CDR3 nucleotide sequence: TGTGCCAGCTCCACCCTTCGGGGGGCCGACACCGGGGAGCTGTTTTTT. The encoded protein is CASSTLRGADTGELFF.

The V gene is TRBV12-3 or TRBV12-4, the J gene TRBJ2-3; no firm D call. This CDR3 contains 13 residues. V lost 6 bases to trimming and J lost 4 bases, with 11 bases between them. The CDR3 spells CASSLVSADTQYF. CDR3 DNA: TGTGCCAGCAGCCTGGTAAGCGCAGATACGCAGTATTTT.

This chain joins TRBV6-5 and TRBJ2-1, with unresolved D. Deletions cut 6 bases from V and 3 bases from J, with 15 bases between. The CDR3 spans 15 residues. CDR1 is MNHEY and CDR2 is SVGAGI in the germline V gene. This CDR3 reads CASRNADGFYNEQFF. The CDR3 nucleotides read TGTGCCAGCAGGAACGCGGACGGCTTCTACAATGAGCAGTTCTTC.

V and J are TRBV3-1 and TRBJ2-1, with 10 bases aligning to TRBD2. The germline V gene has CDR1 LGHDT and CDR2 YNNKEL (reference sequence). This CDR3 contains 16 residues. V lost 2 bases and J lost 3; bases outside the gene matches: 4. The CDR3 spells CASSQSRLAGYNEQFF. The CDR3 DNA follows: TGTGCCAGCAGCCAAAGCCGACTAGCGGGCTACAATGAGCAGTTCTTC.